A selection of T cell receptor beta chains follows, all from one sample in a study of shared clonotypes between healthy human individuals. Measured with immunoSEQ multiplex PCR; TCRdb has only the in-frame clones, and not every one. The sample carries hundreds of thousands of clones, about 96% recorded once. Input material: naive CD8+ T cells sorted from blood. The source of these receptors is a woman in her 30s in good health. The CDR3 runs from the conserved cysteine through the conserved F or W. Each record gives: V gene, clone size, D gene, J gene, CDR3 protein, CDR3 DNA. D genes are given only for firm matches. Rows may omit the clone size; those that give it use once, few, many or a size class.

V gene: TRBV4-2; clone size: -; D gene: -; J gene: TRBJ2-2; CDR3 protein: CASSPGGELFF; CDR3 DNA: TGTGCCAGCAGCCCAGGGGGGGAGCTGTTTTTT
V gene: TRBV19; clone size: -; D gene: -; J gene: TRBJ2-1; CDR3 protein: CASSNKYWNEQFF; CDR3 DNA: TGTGCCAGTAGTAACAAATATTGGAATGAGCAGTTCTTC
V gene: TRBV5-4; clone size: -; D gene: -; J gene: TRBJ2-7; CDR3 protein: CASSPSGIEQYF; CDR3 DNA: TGTGCCAGCAGCCCCTCGGGGATCGAGCAGTACTTC
V gene: TRBV6-6; clone size: -; D gene: -; J gene: TRBJ1-5; CDR3 protein: CASSVGVKNQPQHF; CDR3 DNA: TGTGCCAGCAGTGTCGGGGTTAAGAATCAGCCCCAGCATTTT
V gene: TRBV4-1; clone size: -; D gene: -; J gene: TRBJ2-3; CDR3 protein: CASSQAFGLHTQYF; CDR3 DNA: TGCGCCAGCAGCCAAGCTTTTGGGTTACATACGCAGTATTTT
V gene: TRBV11-2; clone size: once; D gene: -; J gene: TRBJ2-1; CDR3 protein: CASSLGVGDLFF; CDR3 DNA: TGTGCCAGCAGCTTGGGGGTGGGGGACTTGTTCTTC
V gene: TRBV7-2; clone size: -; D gene: -; J gene: TRBJ2-7; CDR3 protein: CASSFSGPYEQYF; CDR3 DNA: TGTGCCAGCAGCTTTTCCGGCCCCTACGAGCAGTACTTC
V gene: TRBV4-1; clone size: -; D gene: -; J gene: TRBJ2-3; CDR3 protein: CASTRTPTPQRTDTQYF; CDR3 DNA: TGCGCCAGCACCCGGACCCCCACTCCCCAACGGACAGATACGCAGTATTTT
V gene: TRBV19; clone size: -; D gene: TRBD1; J gene: TRBJ1-1; CDR3 protein: CASSTRPSTGKEAFF; CDR3 DNA: TGTGCCAGTAGTACCCGCCCATCGACAGGGAAAGAAGCTTTCTTT
V gene: TRBV27; clone size: -; D gene: -; J gene: TRBJ2-7; CDR3 protein: CASRVGRSSYEQYF; CDR3 DNA: TGTGCCAGCCGCGTGGGCCGTAGCTCCTACGAGCAGTACTTC
V gene: TRBV7-6; clone size: -; D gene: -; J gene: TRBJ1-3; CDR3 protein: CASSLGGVKGSGNTIYF; CDR3 DNA: TGTGCCAGCAGCTTAGGGGGGGTAAAGGGCTCTGGAAACACCATATATTTT